This T cell receptor (beta chain) was identified in a study of vaccination effects on CD4 cells after COVID-19. The protocol was immunoSEQ multiplex PCR, while the TCRdb copy is restricted to in-frame clones and leaves out a portion. The sample has 13,000 to 15,000 clones, about three quarters seen once. Details on this clone: Its cognate antigen is unknown.

Viral peptide pool expansion of antigen-specific CD4+ T cells preceded sequencing in the ViraFEST assay. Culturing for 10 days preceded CD4+ T cell isolation. This individual tested PCR-positive for SARS-CoV-2 infection between March and December 2020. The cohort was immunized with two doses of either the BNT162b2 or mRNA-1273 vaccine. This material consisted of CD4+ T cells from PBMCs cultured with HCoV-NL63 spike peptides, taken after COVID-19 vaccination. The TCR originated in a human donor who had a prior SARS-CoV-2 infection.

CDR3 coding DNA: TGTGCCAGCAACTTAGCGGGGGGGCGCGAGCAGTACTTC. Protein sequence: CASNLAGGREQYF. This rearrangement joins TRBV5-6 to TRBJ2-7; 11 bases line up with TRBD2. The CDR3 loop spans 13 amino acids. Unmatched junction bases numbered 5, after V lost 6 bases and J lost 6 bases. Germline CDR1 SGHDT, CDR2 YYEEEE.